The present entry profiles one TCR beta chain with its context. Its target is not known. The assay was immunoSEQ multiplex PCR, and TCRdb's table has in-frame clones only and misses some. The sample contains 15,000 to 19,000 clones, about 93% of which appear only once. Deletions cut 2 bases from V and 5 bases from J, with 10 bases between. This CDR3 spans 13 amino acids. Germline V gene data show CDR1 as KGHSH and CDR2 as LQKENI. The sample is drawn from a study of STAT3 mutations in large granular lymphocyte leukemia. The overall study: Roughly half the longitudinally sequenced T-LGLL patients had canonical STAT3 mutations. Immunosuppressive therapy was given to more than half of T-LGLL patients. Overall study results and limits: Variable sampling intervals and differing treatment regimens complicated linking therapy response to TCR clonal burden changes. After therapy, about 35% of the 18 patients switched clonotypes, all new clones STAT3 wild type. Every T-cell large granular lymphocyte leukemia patient had at least one immunodominant TCR beta clonotype.

This TCR was sampled from a woman aged 45-65 years with T-cell large granular lymphocyte leukemia. Some clones in this sample may be carry-over from other donors' samples. The chain is built from TRBV18 and TRBJ2-7; the D gene is possibly TRBD2 (6 bases). Sequenced sample: peripheral blood mononuclear cells. The CDR3 DNA sequence: TGTGCCAGCTCACCAGCACTAGCCGACGAGCAGTACTTC. Protein sequence: CASSPALADEQYF.